This T cell receptor beta chain was found in a study of shared clonotypes between healthy human individuals. Data came from immunoSEQ multiplex PCR; TCRdb stores just in-frame clones and leaves some out. The table lists some 2.3 million clones, over 85% of them singletons. Trimming took off 9 bases at V and 2 bases at J, with 11 bases between the two ends. Germline assignment: CDR1 SNHLY and CDR2 FYNNEI. The CDR3 totals 12 residues. The receptor comes from a man younger than 35 in good health. Some clones in this sample may be carry-over from other donors' samples. The gene calls are TRBV2 and TRBJ2-7; D may be TRBD1 (5 bases). Sequencing used naive CD4+ T cells from PBMCs. Subset given: CD45RA+ positively selected. The CDR3 DNA is TGTGCCAGACAGGCAGCCACCTACGAGCAGTACTTC. Amino acids: CARQAATYEQYF.